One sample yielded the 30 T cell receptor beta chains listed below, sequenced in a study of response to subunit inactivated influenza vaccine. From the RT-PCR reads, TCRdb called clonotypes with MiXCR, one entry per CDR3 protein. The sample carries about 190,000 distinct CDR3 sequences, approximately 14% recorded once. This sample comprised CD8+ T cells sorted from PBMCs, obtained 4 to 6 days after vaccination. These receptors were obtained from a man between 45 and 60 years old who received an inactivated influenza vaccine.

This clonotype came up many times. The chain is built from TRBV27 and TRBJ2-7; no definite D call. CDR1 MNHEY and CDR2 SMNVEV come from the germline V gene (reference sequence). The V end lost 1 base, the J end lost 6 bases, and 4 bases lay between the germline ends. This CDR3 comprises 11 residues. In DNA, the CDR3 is TGTGCCAGCAGTTTATTGGGCGAGCAGTACTTC. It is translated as CASSLLGEQYF.

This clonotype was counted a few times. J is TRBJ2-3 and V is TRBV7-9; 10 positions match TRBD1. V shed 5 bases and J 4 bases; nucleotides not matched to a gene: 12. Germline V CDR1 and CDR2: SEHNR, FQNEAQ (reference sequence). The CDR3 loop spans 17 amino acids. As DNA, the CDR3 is TGTGCCAGCAGCACAAGGGACAGGGGATCGTTTGCAGATACGCAGTATTTT. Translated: CASSTRDRGSFADTQYF.

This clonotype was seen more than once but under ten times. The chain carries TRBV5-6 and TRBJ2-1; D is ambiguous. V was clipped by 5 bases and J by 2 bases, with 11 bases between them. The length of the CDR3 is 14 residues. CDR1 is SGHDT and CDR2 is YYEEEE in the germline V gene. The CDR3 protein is CASSFNPAYNEQFF. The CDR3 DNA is TGTGCCAGCAGTTTCAACCCGGCCTACAATGAGCAGTTCTTC.

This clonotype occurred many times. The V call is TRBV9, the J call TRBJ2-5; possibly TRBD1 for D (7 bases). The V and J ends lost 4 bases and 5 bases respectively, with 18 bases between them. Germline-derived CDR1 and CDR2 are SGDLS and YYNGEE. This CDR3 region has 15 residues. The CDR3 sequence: CASSPEGASRETQYF. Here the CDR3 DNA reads TGTGCCAGCAGCCCGGAGGGGGCCAGCCGGGAGACCCAGTACTTC.

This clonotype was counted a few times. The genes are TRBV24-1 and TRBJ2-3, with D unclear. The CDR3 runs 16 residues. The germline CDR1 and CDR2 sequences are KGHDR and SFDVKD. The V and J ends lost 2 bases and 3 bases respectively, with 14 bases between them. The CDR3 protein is CATSDSIAPETDTQYF. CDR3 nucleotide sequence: TGTGCCACCAGTGATTCGATTGCCCCTGAAACAGATACGCAGTATTTT.

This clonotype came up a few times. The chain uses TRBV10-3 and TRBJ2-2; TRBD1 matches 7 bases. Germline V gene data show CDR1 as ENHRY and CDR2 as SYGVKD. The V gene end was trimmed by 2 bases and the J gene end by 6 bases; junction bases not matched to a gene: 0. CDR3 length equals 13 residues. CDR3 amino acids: CAISEQGAGELFF. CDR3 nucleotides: TGTGCCATCAGTGAGCAGGGGGCCGGGGAGCTGTTTTTT.

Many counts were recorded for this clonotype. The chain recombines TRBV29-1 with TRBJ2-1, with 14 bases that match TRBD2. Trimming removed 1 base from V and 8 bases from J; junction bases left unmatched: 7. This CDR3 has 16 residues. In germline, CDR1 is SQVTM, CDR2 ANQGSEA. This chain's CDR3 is CSVEGLAGGPRDEQFF. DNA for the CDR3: TGCAGCGTTGAAGGACTAGCGGGAGGGCCGAGGGATGAGCAGTTCTTC.

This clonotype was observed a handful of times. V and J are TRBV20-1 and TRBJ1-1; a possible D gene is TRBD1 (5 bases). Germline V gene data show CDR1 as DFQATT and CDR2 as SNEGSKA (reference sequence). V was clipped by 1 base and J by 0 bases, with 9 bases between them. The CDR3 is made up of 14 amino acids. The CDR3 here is CSARGGRVNTEAFF. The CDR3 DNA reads TGCAGTGCTAGAGGTGGCAGGGTGAACACTGAAGCTTTCTTT.

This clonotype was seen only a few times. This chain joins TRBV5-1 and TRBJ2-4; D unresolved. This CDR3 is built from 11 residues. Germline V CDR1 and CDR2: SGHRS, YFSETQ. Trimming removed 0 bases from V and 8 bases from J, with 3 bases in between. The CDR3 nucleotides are TGCGCCAGCAGCTTGGGACACATTCAGTACTTC. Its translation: CASSLGHIQYF.

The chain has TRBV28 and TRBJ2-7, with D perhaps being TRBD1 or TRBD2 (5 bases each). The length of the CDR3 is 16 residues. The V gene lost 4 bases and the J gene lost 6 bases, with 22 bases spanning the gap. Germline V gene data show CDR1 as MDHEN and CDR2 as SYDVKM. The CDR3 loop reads CASSSVPYGTVREQYF. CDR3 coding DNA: TGTGCCAGCAGTTCTGTACCATACGGGACCGTCCGCGAGCAGTACTTC.

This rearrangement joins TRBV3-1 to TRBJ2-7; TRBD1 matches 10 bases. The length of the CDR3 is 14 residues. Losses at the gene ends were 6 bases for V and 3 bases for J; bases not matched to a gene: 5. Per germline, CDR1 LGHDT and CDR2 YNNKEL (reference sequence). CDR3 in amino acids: CASSLGQGIYEQYF. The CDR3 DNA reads TGTGCCAGCAGTCTGGGACAGGGGATCTACGAGCAGTACTTC.

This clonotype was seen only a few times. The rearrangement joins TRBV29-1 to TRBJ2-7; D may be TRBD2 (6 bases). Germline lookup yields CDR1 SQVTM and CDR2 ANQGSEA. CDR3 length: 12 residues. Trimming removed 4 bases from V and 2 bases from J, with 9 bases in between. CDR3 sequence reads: CSVGAGPYEQYF. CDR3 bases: TGCAGCGTTGGAGCGGGTCCCTACGAGCAGTACTTC.

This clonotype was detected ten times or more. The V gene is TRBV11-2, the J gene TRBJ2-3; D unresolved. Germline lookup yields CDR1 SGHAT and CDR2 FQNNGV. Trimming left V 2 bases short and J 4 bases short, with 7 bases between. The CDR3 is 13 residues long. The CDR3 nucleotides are TGTGCCAGCAGCTTATTAGTGTCAGATACGCAGTATTTT. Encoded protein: CASSLLVSDTQYF. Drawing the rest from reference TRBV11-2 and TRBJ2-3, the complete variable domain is EAGVAQSPRYKIIEKRQSVAFWCNPISGHATLYWYQQILGQGPKLLIQFQNNGVVDDSQLPKDRFSAERLKGVDSTLKIQPAKLEDSAVYLCASSLLVSDTQYFGPGTRLTVL.

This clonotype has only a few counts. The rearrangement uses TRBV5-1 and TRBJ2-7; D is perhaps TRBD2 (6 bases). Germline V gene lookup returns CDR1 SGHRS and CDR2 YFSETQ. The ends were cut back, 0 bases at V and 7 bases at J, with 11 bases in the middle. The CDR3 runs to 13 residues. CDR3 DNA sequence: TGCGCCAGCAGCTTGGGGCTAGCGCAAGAGCAGTACTTC. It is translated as CASSLGLAQEQYF.

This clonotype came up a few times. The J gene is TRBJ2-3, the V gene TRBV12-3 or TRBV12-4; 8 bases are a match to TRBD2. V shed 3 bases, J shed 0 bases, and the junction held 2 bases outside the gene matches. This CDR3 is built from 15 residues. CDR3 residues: CASSFAGGSTDTQYF. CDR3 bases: TGTGCCAGCAGTTTTGCGGGGGGTAGCACAGATACGCAGTATTTT.

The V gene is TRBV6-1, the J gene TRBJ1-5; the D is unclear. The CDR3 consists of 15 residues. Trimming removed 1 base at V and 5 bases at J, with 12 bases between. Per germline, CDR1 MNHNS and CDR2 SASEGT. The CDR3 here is CASSEDRALYQPQHF. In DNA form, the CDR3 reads TGTGCCAGCAGTGAAGACCGGGCTCTCTATCAGCCCCAGCATTTT.

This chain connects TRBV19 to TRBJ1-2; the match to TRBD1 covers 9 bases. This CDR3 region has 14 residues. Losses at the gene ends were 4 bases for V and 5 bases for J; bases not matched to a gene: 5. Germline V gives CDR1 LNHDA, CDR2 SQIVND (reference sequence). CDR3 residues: CASSTGTGHYGYTF. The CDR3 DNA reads TGTGCCAGTAGTACCGGGACAGGGCATTATGGCTACACCTTC. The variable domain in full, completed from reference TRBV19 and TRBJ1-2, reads DGGITQSPKYLFRKEGQNVTLSCEQNLNHDAMYWYRQDPGQGLRLIYYSQIVNDFQKGDIAEGYSVSREKKESFPLTVTSAQKNPTAFYLCASSTGTGHYGYTFGSGTRLTVV.

The chain's CDR3 is CASSPELWGTQYF. The CDR3, as DNA: TGCGCCAGCAGCCCAGAGCTGTGGGGGACCCAGTACTTC. The chain couples TRBV4-3 to TRBJ2-5; D remains ambiguous. The length of the CDR3 is 13 residues. Germline lookup yields CDR1 LGHNA and CDR2 YSLEER. V was cut by 4 bases and J by 7 bases, with 13 bases left in between.

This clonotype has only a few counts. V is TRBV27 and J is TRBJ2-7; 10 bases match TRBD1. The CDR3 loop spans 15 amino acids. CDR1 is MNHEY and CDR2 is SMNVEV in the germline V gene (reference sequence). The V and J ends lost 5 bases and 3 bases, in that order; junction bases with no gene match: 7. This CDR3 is CASSAPGQGIYEQYF. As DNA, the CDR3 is TGTGCCAGCAGTGCCCCGGGACAGGGGATCTACGAGCAGTACTTC.

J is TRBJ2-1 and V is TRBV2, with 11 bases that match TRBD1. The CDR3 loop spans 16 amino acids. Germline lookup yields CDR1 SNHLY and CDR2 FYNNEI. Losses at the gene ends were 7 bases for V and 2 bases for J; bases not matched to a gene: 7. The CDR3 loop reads CASIGLGQGAYNEQFF. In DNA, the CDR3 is TGTGCCAGCATTGGGTTGGGACAGGGGGCCTACAATGAGCAGTTCTTC.

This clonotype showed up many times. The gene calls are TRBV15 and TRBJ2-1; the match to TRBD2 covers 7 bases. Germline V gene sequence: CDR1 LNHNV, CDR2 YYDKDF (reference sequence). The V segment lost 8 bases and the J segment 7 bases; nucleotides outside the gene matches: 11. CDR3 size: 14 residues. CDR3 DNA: TGTGCCACCGGGTTGGGGGGAGGGCCAAATGAGCAGTTCTTC. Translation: CATGLGGGPNEQFF.

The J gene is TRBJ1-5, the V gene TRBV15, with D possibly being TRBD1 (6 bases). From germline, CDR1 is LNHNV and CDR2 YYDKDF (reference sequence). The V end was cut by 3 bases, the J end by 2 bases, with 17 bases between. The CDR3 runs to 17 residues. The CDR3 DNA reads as TGTGCCACCAGCAGTTTGGGGGGGGGCCCGGGCAATCAGCCCCAGCATTTT. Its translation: CATSSLGGGPGNQPQHF.

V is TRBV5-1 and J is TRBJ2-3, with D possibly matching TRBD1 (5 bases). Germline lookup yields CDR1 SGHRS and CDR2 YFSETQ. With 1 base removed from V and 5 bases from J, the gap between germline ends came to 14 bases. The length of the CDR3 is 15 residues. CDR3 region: CASSLLLREGDTQYF. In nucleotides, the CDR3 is TGCGCCAGCAGCTTGCTGCTCAGGGAAGGAGATACGCAGTATTTT.

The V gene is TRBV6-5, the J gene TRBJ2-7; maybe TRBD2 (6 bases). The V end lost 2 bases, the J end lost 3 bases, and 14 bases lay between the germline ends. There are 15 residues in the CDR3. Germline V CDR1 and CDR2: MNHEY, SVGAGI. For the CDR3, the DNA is TGTGCCAGCAGTTACGGGCTAGCGAACTACTACGAGCAGTACTTC. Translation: CASSYGLANYYEQYF.

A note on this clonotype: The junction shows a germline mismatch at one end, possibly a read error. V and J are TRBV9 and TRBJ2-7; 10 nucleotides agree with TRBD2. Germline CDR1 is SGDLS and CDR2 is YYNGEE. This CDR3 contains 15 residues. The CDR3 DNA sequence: TGTGGCAGCAGCGTCAGCGGGGGGGCTAGCGACGAGCAGTACTTC. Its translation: CGSSVSGGASDEQYF.

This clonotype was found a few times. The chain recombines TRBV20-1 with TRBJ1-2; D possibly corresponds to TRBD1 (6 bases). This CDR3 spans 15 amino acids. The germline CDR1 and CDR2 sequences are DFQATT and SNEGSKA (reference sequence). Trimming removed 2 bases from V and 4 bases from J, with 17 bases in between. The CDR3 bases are TGCAGTGCTAGACCGCGGGGGGGCGCAGTCTATGGCTACACCTTC. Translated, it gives CSARPRGGAVYGYTF.

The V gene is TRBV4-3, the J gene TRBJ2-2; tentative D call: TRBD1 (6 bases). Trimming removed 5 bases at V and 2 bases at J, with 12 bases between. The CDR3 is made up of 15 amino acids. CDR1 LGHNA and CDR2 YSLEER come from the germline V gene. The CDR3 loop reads CASSGGGANTGELFF. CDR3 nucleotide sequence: TGCGCCAGCAGCGGGGGCGGAGCAAACACCGGGGAGCTGTTTTTT.

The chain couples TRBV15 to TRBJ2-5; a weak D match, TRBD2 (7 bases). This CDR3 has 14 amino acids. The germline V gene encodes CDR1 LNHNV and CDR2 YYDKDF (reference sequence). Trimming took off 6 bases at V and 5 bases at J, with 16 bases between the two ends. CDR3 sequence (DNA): TGTGCCACCAGAGACGAGGGGGGGAAGGAGACCCAGTACTTC. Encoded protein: CATRDEGGKETQYF.

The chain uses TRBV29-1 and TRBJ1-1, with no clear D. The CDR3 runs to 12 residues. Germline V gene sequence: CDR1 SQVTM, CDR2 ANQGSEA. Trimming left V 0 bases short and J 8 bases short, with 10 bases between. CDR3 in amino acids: CSVEDSSVEAFF. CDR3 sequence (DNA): TGCAGCGTTGAAGATTCCTCCGTGGAAGCTTTCTTT.

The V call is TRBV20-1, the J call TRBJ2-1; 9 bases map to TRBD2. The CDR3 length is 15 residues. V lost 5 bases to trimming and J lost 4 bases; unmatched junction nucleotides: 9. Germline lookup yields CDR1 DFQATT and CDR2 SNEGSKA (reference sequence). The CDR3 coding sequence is TGCAGTGCTCCTCCTTTTGCGGGGGGGTACAATGAGCAGTTCTTC. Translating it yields CSAPPFAGGYNEQFF.